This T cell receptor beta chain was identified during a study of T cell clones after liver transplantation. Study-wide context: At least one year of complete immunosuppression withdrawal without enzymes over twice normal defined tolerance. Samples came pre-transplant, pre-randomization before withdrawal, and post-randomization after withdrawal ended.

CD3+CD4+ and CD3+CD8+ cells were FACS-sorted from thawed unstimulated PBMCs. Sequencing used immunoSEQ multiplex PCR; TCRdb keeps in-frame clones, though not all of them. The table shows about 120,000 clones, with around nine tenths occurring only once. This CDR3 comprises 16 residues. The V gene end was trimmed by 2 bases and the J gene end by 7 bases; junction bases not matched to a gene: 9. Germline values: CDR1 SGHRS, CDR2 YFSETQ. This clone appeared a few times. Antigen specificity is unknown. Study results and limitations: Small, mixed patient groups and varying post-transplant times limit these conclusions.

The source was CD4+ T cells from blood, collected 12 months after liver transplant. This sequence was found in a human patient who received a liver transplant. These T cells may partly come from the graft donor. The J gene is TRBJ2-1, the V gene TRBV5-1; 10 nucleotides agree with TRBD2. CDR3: CASSFLAGVAGNEQFF. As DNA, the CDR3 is TGCGCCAGCAGCTTCCTAGCGGGAGTTGCCGGGAATGAGCAGTTCTTC.